Sequencing of this TCR beta chain was carried out in a study of PD-L1 blockade in urothelial cancer. Described time point: peripheral blood 6 weeks after treatment start. Assay used: immunoSEQ multiplex PCR; TCRdb lists only in-frame clones, some missing. The sample holds approximately 40,000 clones, 70% to 90% seen once. Germline CDR1 reads SGHRS; CDR2 reads YFSETQ. The CDR3 contains 14 residues. V gave up 0 bases and J gave up 7 bases, with 11 bases separating them. The chain joins TRBV5-1 to TRBJ2-1, with D tentatively TRBD2 (5 bases). This TCR came from a man between 60 and 75 years old with urothelial cancer. The sequencing used PBMCs, collected around atezolizumab (anti-PD-L1) treatment. The CDR3 DNA reads TGCGCCAGCAGCTTGGGACTACGAGAGAATGAGCAGTTCTTC. It translates to CASSLGLRENEQFF. Combining the CDR3 with reference TRBV5-1 and TRBJ2-1 gives the whole variable domain KAGVTQTPRYLIKTRGQQVTLSCSPISGHRSVSWYQQTPGQGLQFLFEYFSETQRNKGNFPGRFSGRQFSNSRSEMNVSTLELGDSALYLCASSLGLRENEQFFGPGTRLTVL.